The 29 T cell receptor beta chains presented below share a single source sample, sequenced in a study of shared clonotypes between healthy human individuals. Sequenced by immunoSEQ multiplex PCR; TCRdb stores in-frame clones only, minus some. The data contain about 710,000 clones, approximately 77% of them seen just once; the ten biggest clones take up about 1.8%. Sequencing was performed on memory CD4+ T cells sorted from blood. Subset meaning: CD45RA-negative fraction. These receptors all come from a woman aged 25-40 years in good health.

This rearrangement joins TRBV11-3 to TRBJ2-1; D not certain. Trimming took 2 bases from V and 9 from J, leaving 14 bases between them. The CDR3 sequence is 14 residues long. Germline V CDR1 and CDR2: SGHNT, YENEEA. Written as DNA, the CDR3 is TGTGCCAGCAGCTTACAGATCCGGCGAAGTGAGCAGTTCTTC. Encoded protein: CASSLQIRRSEQFF.

In regard to this clone: The sample contains more than one DNA sequence encoding this CDR3. CDR3 loop: CASSGPGQGNYGYTF. DNA of the CDR3: TGTGCCAGCAGTGGGCCGGGACAGGGGAACTATGGCTACACCTTC. The chain joins TRBV27 to TRBJ1-2; 10 positions agree with TRBD1. Germline V lookup: CDR1 MNHEY, CDR2 SMNVEV (reference sequence). The CDR3 length is 15 residues. With V trimmed by 5 bases and J by 2 bases, 5 bases remained unmatched.

Concerning this clone itself: The germline gene is not matched at one end of the junction; a read error may be the cause. The J gene is TRBJ1-2, the V gene TRBV5-1, with TRBD1 as a possible D gene (5 bases). This CDR3 contains 15 residues. The V gene's germline CDR1 is SGHRS and CDR2 YFSETQ. The chain's CDR3 is CASTGGSGPNHGYTF. Here the CDR3 DNA reads TGCGCCAGCACCGGGGGGTCCGGGCCGAATCATGGTTACACCTTC.

The V and J genes are TRBV7-2 and TRBJ2-7, with TRBD2 matching 7 bases. CDR3 size: 12 residues. Germline CDR1 is SGHTA and CDR2 is FQGNSA. J lost 7 bases, V lost 5 bases, and 5 bases had no gene match. The CDR3 sequence is CASSTTSWEQYF. The CDR3 DNA reads TGTGCCAGCAGCACGACTAGCTGGGAGCAGTACTTC.

This chain uses TRBV28 with TRBJ2-7; 7 bases are a match to TRBD2. The V and J ends lost 6 bases and 0 bases, in that order; junction bases with no gene match: 5. CDR1 and CDR2 from the germline V gene are MDHEN and SYDVKM. The CDR3 has 14 residues. The CDR3 region has the DNA TGTGCCAGCAGGCGTCTAGCGGCCTCCTACGAGCAGTACTTC. Translation: CASRRLAASYEQYF.

This chain connects TRBV5-1 to TRBJ2-7; D possibly corresponds to TRBD2 (6 bases). Deletions cut 4 bases from V and 2 bases from J, with 13 bases between. The CDR3 has 14 residues. Per the germline V gene, CDR1 is SGHRS and CDR2 is YFSETQ. This CDR3 is CASSQRLGAYEQYF. CDR3 in DNA: TGCGCCAGCAGCCAGCGACTAGGTGCCTACGAGCAGTACTTC.

This rearrangement joins TRBV7-9 to TRBJ1-1; D is uncertain. Trimming pared 7 bases from V and 8 bases from J, leaving 8 bases between. The CDR3 is 10 residues long. Germline CDR1 SEHNR, CDR2 FQNEAQ (reference sequence). The CDR3 nucleotides read TGTGCCAGCACCTGGCGAGAAGCTTTCTTT. This sequence encodes CASTWREAFF.

The chain carries TRBV11-2 and TRBJ2-2; 7 bases agree with TRBD2. This CDR3 has 15 amino acids. In germline, CDR1 is SGHAT, CDR2 FQNNGV. V shed 4 bases and J 0 bases; nucleotides not matched to a gene: 2. Written as DNA, the CDR3 is TGTGCCAGCAGCTATAGCGGGTCGAACACCGGGGAGCTGTTTTTT. Protein: CASSYSGSNTGELFF.

Points on this clone: A read error may explain this, as a much larger clone is one base away. The chain has TRBV28 and TRBJ1-2; 9 nucleotides agree with TRBD1. The CDR3 is 17 amino acids. The V gene's germline CDR1 is MDHEN and CDR2 SYDVKM. CDR3 coding DNA: TGTGCCAGCAGCCCGTGGGTCTACAGGGGGCCGATATATGGCTGCACCTTC. Protein: CASSPWVYRGPIYGCTF.

Regarding this clone: Other DNA sequences in this specimen translate into the identical CDR3. V is TRBV19 and J is TRBJ2-1, with TRBD1 identical over 11 bases. The CDR3 loop spans 17 amino acids. The V segment lost 0 bases and the J segment 4 bases; nucleotides outside the gene matches: 5. The germline CDR1 and CDR2 sequences are LNHDA and SQIVND (reference sequence). For the CDR3, the DNA is TGTGCCAGTAGTATAGATTCCGGGACAGGGGGGTACAATGAGCAGTTCTTC. Translated: CASSIDSGTGGYNEQFF.

The chain uses TRBV2 and TRBJ2-4; D not resolved. This CDR3 has 15 amino acids. Germline values: CDR1 SNHLY, CDR2 FYNNEI. Trimming pared 8 bases from V and 2 bases from J, leaving 16 bases between. The CDR3 DNA is TGTGCCAGCCACCCCGGGCCCCTTTCCAAAAACATTCAGTACTTC. This encodes CASHPGPLSKNIQYF.

The chain is built from TRBV6-5 and TRBJ2-7; possible D gene TRBD1, 8 bases. The germline V and J ends were trimmed by 6 bases and 6 bases, with 18 bases remaining between them. CDR1 is MNHEY, CDR2 SVGAGI, per germline. The CDR3 length is 14 residues. The CDR3 nucleotides are TGTGCCAGCAGCCGTCTAACAGGGGGGGGCGAGCAGTACTTC. Its translation: CASSRLTGGGEQYF.

V gene TRBV5-1 combines with J gene TRBJ1-5; 7 bases fit TRBD1. The germline gives CDR1 SGHRS, CDR2 YFSETQ. The CDR3 length is 16 residues. V was pared by 4 bases and J by 2 bases, with 9 bases of the junction left unmatched. The CDR3 sequence: CASSLEGAGGNQPQHF. CDR3 sequence (DNA): TGCGCCAGCAGCCTCGAGGGGGCGGGAGGCAATCAGCCCCAGCATTTT.

The chain employs TRBV5-1 and TRBJ2-5; the D is unclear. Trimming pared 4 bases from V and 0 bases from J, leaving 4 bases between. The CDR3 consists of 12 residues. Germline CDR1 SGHRS, CDR2 YFSETQ. The CDR3 loop reads CASSRNQETQYF. Here the CDR3 DNA reads TGCGCCAGCAGCAGAAACCAAGAGACCCAGTACTTC.

This chain joins TRBV11-2 and TRBJ2-3; D remains unclear. Germline CDR1 and CDR2: SGHAT and FQNNGV. Trimming stripped 5 bases from V and 2 bases from J, with 8 bases between. CDR3 size: 13 residues. The CDR3 DNA reads TGTGCCAGCAGCCACCCGGCCACAGATACGCAGTATTTT. This translates into CASSHPATDTQYF.

V and J are TRBV19 and TRBJ1-1; D is ambiguous. Germline-derived CDR1 and CDR2 are LNHDA and SQIVND (reference sequence). This CDR3 has 12 residues. V dropped 11 bases and J dropped 4 bases, with 14 bases sitting between them. The CDR3 reads CAAVGVGTEAFF. In DNA form, the CDR3 reads TGTGCCGCGGTGGGTGTTGGCACTGAAGCTTTCTTT.

In this sample, this clone turned up a few times. The rearrangement uses TRBV27 and TRBJ1-5; D might be TRBD1 (5 bases). Germline-derived CDR1 and CDR2 are MNHEY and SMNVEV (reference sequence). This CDR3 has 14 amino acids. Trimming left V 6 bases short and J 6 bases short, with 15 bases between. The CDR3 spells CASSPMDTGQPQHF. CDR3 nucleotides: TGTGCCAGCAGCCCAATGGACACTGGTCAGCCCCAGCATTTT.

V is TRBV27 and J is TRBJ1-4; 9 bases line up with TRBD1. V was pared by 5 bases and J by 13 bases, with 32 bases of the junction left unmatched. The CDR3 loop spans 21 amino acids. In germline, CDR1 is MNHEY, CDR2 SMNVEV (reference sequence). CDR3 protein: CASSRNPGTGLLPTRRSVLFF. For the CDR3, the DNA is TGTGCCAGCAGTCGCAACCCCGGGACAGGGTTGTTGCCAACCCGAAGAAGCGTACTGTTTTTT.

V gene TRBV7-8 combines with J gene TRBJ2-7; no clear D. The ends were cut back, 1 base at V and 10 bases at J, with 14 bases in the middle. Germline CDR1 reads SGHVS; CDR2 reads FQNEAQ. This CDR3 region has 13 residues. CDR3 protein: CASSLEVNSFQYF. The DNA of the CDR3 is TGTGCCAGCAGCTTAGAGGTTAATAGCTTTCAGTACTTC. The full variable domain, with the rest looked up from reference TRBV7-8 and TRBJ2-7, is GAGVSQSPRYKVAKRGQDVALRCDPISGHVSLFWYQQALGQGPEFLTYFQNEAQLDKSGLPSDRFFAERPEGSVSTLKIQRTQQEDSAVYLCASSLEVNSFQYFGPGTRLTVT.

CDR3 protein: CASRSGRRETQYF. The CDR3 DNA sequence: TGTGCCAGCAGGTCGGGGAGGCGAGAGACCCAGTACTTC. The V and J genes are TRBV6-5 and TRBJ2-5; TRBD2 is a possible D gene (6 bases). Germline V gene lookup returns CDR1 MNHEY and CDR2 SVGAGI. V shed 6 bases and J shed 4 bases, with 12 bases lying between them. The CDR3 sequence is 13 residues long.

This chain connects TRBV30 to TRBJ2-5; no firm D call. The DNA end lines up better with TRBJ2-7; the J call may be wrong. Looked up from germline, CDR1 is GTSNPN and CDR2 is SVGIG (reference sequence). The CDR3 spans 12 residues. Here the CDR3 reads CAWKAAFSEQYF. CDR3 coding DNA: TGTGCCTGGAAAGCTGCCTTTTCCGAGCAGTACTTC.

There are a few counts of this clone. V is TRBV27 and J is TRBJ2-7; D unresolved. Germline values: CDR1 MNHEY, CDR2 SMNVEV (reference sequence). V gave up 8 bases and J gave up 3 bases, with 20 bases separating them. CDR3 length: 15 residues. This chain's CDR3 is CASRQRQGPIYEQYF. The CDR3 DNA follows: TGTGCCAGCCGTCAACGACAAGGTCCCATCTACGAGCAGTACTTC.

The V and J genes are TRBV5-6 and TRBJ2-7; maybe TRBD1 (5 bases). The CDR3 extends over 14 amino acids. With 0 bases removed from V and 3 bases from J, the gap between germline ends came to 10 bases. CDR1 is SGHDT, CDR2 YYEEEE, per germline. The CDR3 region is CASSLVTAIYEQYF. CDR3 DNA: TGTGCCAGCAGCTTGGTGACAGCGATCTACGAGCAGTACTTC.

The chain carries TRBV7-9 and TRBJ1-2; 9 bases are shared with TRBD1. V dropped 5 bases and J dropped 6; count of bases not matched to a gene: 13. The CDR3 extends over 16 amino acids. The germline V gene encodes CDR1 SEHNR and CDR2 FQNEAQ (reference sequence). CDR3 DNA: TGTGCCAGCAGCGAACGTCGAACGACAGGGGGTGATGGCTACACCTTC. It translates to CASSERRTTGGDGYTF. The full variable domain, in which reference TRBV7-9 and TRBJ1-2 provide the parts outside the CDR3, is DTGVSQNPRHKITKRGQNVTFRCDPISEHNRLYWYRQTLGQGPEFLTYFQNEAQLEKSRLLSDRFSAERPKGSFSTLEIQRTEQGDSAMYLCASSERRTTGGDGYTFGSGTRLTVV.

This clone was counted only a few times. This chain connects TRBV6-6 to TRBJ1-4; D call uncertain. The CDR3 extends over 12 amino acids. Trimming took 5 bases from V and 5 from J, leaving 6 bases between them. CDR1 and CDR2 from the germline V gene are MNHNY and SVGAGI (reference sequence). Here the CDR3 reads CASSKTNEKLFF. Written as DNA, the CDR3 is TGTGCCAGCAGTAAAACCAATGAAAAACTGTTTTTT.

The chain uses TRBV6-1 and TRBJ2-2; D call uncertain. The V end lost 3 bases, the J end lost 1 base, and 9 bases lay between the germline ends. The CDR3 runs to 15 residues. Germline V gives CDR1 MNHNS, CDR2 SASEGT. The CDR3 loop reads CASSDSSQNTGELFF. CDR3 nucleotide sequence: TGTGCCAGCAGTGACAGTTCCCAGAACACCGGGGAGCTGTTTTTT.

The chain links TRBV2 to TRBJ2-3; D ambiguous. The CDR3 is made up of 13 amino acids. From germline, CDR1 is SNHLY and CDR2 FYNNEI. The ends were cut back, 4 bases at V and 6 bases at J, with 11 bases in the middle. CDR3 region: CASSGHSEDTQYF. Written as DNA, the CDR3 is TGTGCCAGCAGTGGCCACTCAGAGGATACGCAGTATTTT.

A single count supports this clone. V and J are TRBV5-5 and TRBJ2-7, with D uncertain. Germline lookup yields CDR1 SGHKS and CDR2 YYEKEE (reference sequence). The V end was cut by 0 bases, the J end by 0 bases, with 10 bases between. The CDR3 covers 15 residues. The CDR3 loop is CASSLVYGYSYEQYF. In DNA, the CDR3 is TGTGCCAGCAGCTTGGTTTACGGCTACTCCTACGAGCAGTACTTC.

This clone came up a few times. This sequence joins TRBV5-1 and TRBJ2-1; D is ambiguous. V was cut by 0 bases and J by 2 bases, with 9 bases left in between. Germline V lookup: CDR1 SGHRS, CDR2 YFSETQ. CDR3 length: 15 residues. The DNA for the CDR3 is TGCGCCAGCAGCTTGGATGCGTCTACCTACAATGAGCAGTTCTTC. The encoded protein is CASSLDASTYNEQFF.